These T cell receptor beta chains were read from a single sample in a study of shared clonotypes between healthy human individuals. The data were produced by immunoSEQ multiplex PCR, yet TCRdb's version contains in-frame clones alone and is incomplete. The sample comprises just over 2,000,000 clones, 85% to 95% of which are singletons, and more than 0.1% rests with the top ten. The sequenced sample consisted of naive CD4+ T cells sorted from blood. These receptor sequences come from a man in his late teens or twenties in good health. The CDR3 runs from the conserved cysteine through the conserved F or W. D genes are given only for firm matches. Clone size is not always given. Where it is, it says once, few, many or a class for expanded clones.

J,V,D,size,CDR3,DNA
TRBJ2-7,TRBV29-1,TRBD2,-,CSALAGDRYEQYF,TGCAGCGCCCTAGCGGGAGATCGGTACGAGCAGTACTTC
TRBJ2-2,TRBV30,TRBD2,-,CAWSVRAGLAGTGELFF,TGTGCCTGGAGTGTAAGGGCGGGACTAGCGGGCACCGGGGAGCTGTTTTTT
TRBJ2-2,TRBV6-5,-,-,CASRNSKGYTGELFF,TGTGCCAGCAGAAACTCGAAGGGGTACACCGGGGAGCTGTTTTTT
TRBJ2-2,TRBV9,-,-,CASQGNTGELFF,TGTGCCAGCCAGGGGAACACCGGGGAGCTGTTTTTT
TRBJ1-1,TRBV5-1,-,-,CASSTGTNPEAFF,TGCGCCAGCAGCACTGGAACGAACCCTGAAGCTTTCTTT
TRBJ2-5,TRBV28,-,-,CASSSSPAEETQYF,TGTGCCAGCAGTTCTTCCCCGGCCGAGGAGACCCAGTACTTC
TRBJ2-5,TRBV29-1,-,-,CSVEDQAVQTQYF,TGCAGCGTTGAAGATCAGGCTGTACAGACCCAGTACTTC
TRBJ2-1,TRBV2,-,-,CASSAGVDNEQFF,TGTGCCAGCAGTGCAGGGGTGGACAATGAGCAGTTCTTC
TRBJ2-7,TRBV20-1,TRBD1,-,CSARTGAEQYF,TGCAGTGCTAGAACAGGGGCCGAGCAGTACTTC
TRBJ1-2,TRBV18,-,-,CASSPQTDPLDGYTF,TGTGCCAGCTCACCACAAACGGACCCCCTTGATGGCTACACCTTC
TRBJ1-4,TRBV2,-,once,CASSGRWDWHEKLFF,TGTGCCAGCAGTGGCCGGTGGGACTGGCATGAAAAACTGTTTTTT
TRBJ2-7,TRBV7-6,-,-,CASSLEQGHSYEQYF,TGTGCCAGCAGCTTAGAACAGGGCCACTCCTACGAGCAGTACTTC
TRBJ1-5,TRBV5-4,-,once,CASSRDVNQPQHF,TGTGCCAGCTCCAGGGACGTCAATCAGCCCCAGCATTTT
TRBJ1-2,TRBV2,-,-,CASSGQESNYGYTF,TGTGCCAGCAGTGGACAGGAATCTAACTATGGCTACACCTTC
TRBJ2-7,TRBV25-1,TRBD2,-,CASSEGGESYEQYF,TGTGCCAGCAGTGAGGGGGGGGAATCCTACGAGCAGTACTTC
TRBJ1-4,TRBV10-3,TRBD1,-,CAISEGQGSNEKLFF,TGTGCCATCAGTGAGGGACAGGGAAGTAATGAAAAACTGTTTTTT
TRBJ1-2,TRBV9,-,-,CASSVTGSGANYGYTF,TGTGCCAGCAGCGTGACGGGATCGGGAGCTAACTATGGCTACACCTTC
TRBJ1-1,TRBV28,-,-,CATKRGSWDTEAFF,TGTGCCACTAAAAGGGGGAGCTGGGACACTGAAGCTTTCTTT
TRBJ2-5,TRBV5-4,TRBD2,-,CASSYLAGGQETQYF,TGTGCCAGCAGCTACCTCGCGGGAGGGCAAGAGACCCAGTACTTC
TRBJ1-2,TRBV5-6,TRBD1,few,CASSLRRGAYYGYTF,TGTGCCAGCAGCTTGCGCAGGGGGGCCTACTATGGCTACACCTTC
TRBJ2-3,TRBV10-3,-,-,CAIKGGVVTDTQYF,TGTGCCATCAAGGGGGGAGTGGTGACAGATACGCAGTATTTT
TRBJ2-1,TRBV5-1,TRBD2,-,CASSPGTSGAYNEQFF,TGCGCCAGCAGCCCCGGGACTAGCGGGGCCTACAATGAGCAGTTCTTC
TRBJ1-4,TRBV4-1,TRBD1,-,CASSRGQGPTNEKLFF,TGCGCCAGCAGCCGAGGACAGGGGCCAACTAATGAAAAACTGTTTTTT
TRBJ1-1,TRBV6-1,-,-,CASSEHTMVGTEAFF,TGTGCCAGCAGTGAACATACCATGGTGGGCACTGAAGCTTTCTTT
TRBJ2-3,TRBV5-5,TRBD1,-,CASSPGTGPSTDTQYF,TGTGCCAGCAGCCCAGGGACAGGGCCTAGCACAGATACGCAGTATTTT
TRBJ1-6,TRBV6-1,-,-,CASMGGKVNNSPLHF,TGTGCCAGCATGGGAGGGAAGGTTAACAATTCACCCCTCCACTTT
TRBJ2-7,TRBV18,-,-,CASSPPSVTYEQYF,TGTGCCAGCTCACCACCCTCGGTCACCTACGAGCAGTACTTC
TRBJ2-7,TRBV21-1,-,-,CASSKGAFASGGFYEQYF,TGTGCCAGCAGCAAAGGAGCATTCGCTAGCGGGGGATTCTACGAGCAGTACTTC